This entry lists 26 T cell receptor beta chains sequenced from one sample in a study of T cells after yellow fever vaccination. TCRdb reprocessed the 5' RACE reads with MiXCR, giving one entry per CDR3 protein. The sample comprises around 67,000 distinct CDR3 sequences, more than 5.5% of which are singletons, and about 33% rests with the top ten. The source was CD8+ T cells sorted from PBMCs, collected about 5 days after the first yellow fever vaccination. The receptors stem from a man aged 18 to 30 who received the YFV17D yellow fever vaccine.

In its sample, this clonotype was seen a few times. V and J are TRBV6-1 and TRBJ2-5; TRBD2 aligns across 14 bases. The CDR3 runs to 18 residues. Germline V CDR1 and CDR2: MNHNS, SASEGT. The ends lost 5 bases at V and 0 bases at J; junction bases unmatched: 8. The CDR3 DNA is TGTGCCAGCAGTCCCGGACTAGCGGGGGGTTCTAACCAAGAGACCCAGTACTTC. Protein: CASSPGLAGGSNQETQYF.

This clonotype has ten or more counts. V usage is TRBV6-5 and J usage is TRBJ2-2; D unresolved. The CDR3 is 17 amino acids. The germline V gene has CDR1 MNHEY and CDR2 SVGAGI. V lost 4 bases and J 1 base, leaving 16 bases between the germline ends. DNA for the CDR3: TGTGCCAGCAGTTGGGGTTTCGGCGCTGGGAACACCGGGGAGCTGTTTTTT. This sequence encodes CASSWGFGAGNTGELFF.

This chain uses TRBV12-3 or TRBV12-4 with TRBJ1-5; D gene unclear. This CDR3 spans 15 amino acids. V lost 3 bases and J 1 base, leaving 10 bases between the germline ends. CDR3 bases: TGTGCCAGCAGTTTCGTCGGCGAAAGCAATCAGCCCCAGCATTTT. This gives the protein CASSFVGESNQPQHF.

This sequence joins TRBV4-1 and TRBJ2-1; D is ambiguous. V was cut by 0 bases and J by 2 bases, with 11 bases left in between. Germline V gene lookup returns CDR1 MGHRA and CDR2 YSYEKL. CDR3 length: 16 residues. The CDR3: CASSQDLDSPYNEQFF. In DNA form, the CDR3 reads TGCGCCAGCAGCCAAGATTTAGACTCTCCCTACAATGAGCAGTTCTTC.

This chain connects TRBV21-1 to TRBJ2-5. TRBV21-1 is marked as a pseudogene. CDR3 size: 12 residues. The CDR3, as DNA: TGTGCCAGCAGCAAAGCCCGGGAGACCCAGTACTTC. Translation: CASSKARETQYF.

The chain employs TRBV20-1 and TRBJ2-7; D possibly corresponds to TRBD2 (5 bases). This CDR3 region has 14 residues. The germline V and J ends were trimmed by 0 bases and 6 bases, with 15 bases remaining between them. Germline CDR1 is DFQATT and CDR2 is SNEGSKA (reference sequence). For the CDR3, the DNA is TGCAGTGCTAGAGAGGAGGTCAGTGGGGTCGAGCAGTACTTC. Its translation is CSAREEVSGVEQYF.

This clonotype was seen repeatedly, ten times or more. The V and J genes are TRBV4-1 and TRBJ2-2; D gene uncertain. V was shortened by 1 base and J by 1 base, with 4 bases between the two germline ends. This CDR3 has 14 amino acids. The germline V gene has CDR1 MGHRA and CDR2 YSYEKL. CDR3 amino acids: CASSQVRNTGELFF. The CDR3 region has the DNA TGCGCCAGCAGCCAAGTTCGGAACACCGGGGAGCTGTTTTTT.

This clonotype was seen a few times. One end of the junction does not line up with germline, which may come from a read error. CDR3 DNA sequence: TGTGCCAGCAGTGAGACCCCCGGGACTAGTCTGTTC. This gives the protein CASSETPGTSLF. V usage is TRBV25-1 and J usage is TRBJ2-7; 8 nucleotides agree with TRBD2. This CDR3 is 12 amino acids long. Germline CDR1 reads MGHDK; CDR2 reads SYGVNS.

In this sample, this clonotype turned up many times. This chain connects TRBV12-3 or TRBV12-4 to TRBJ2-7; D might be TRBD1 (7 bases). There are 15 residues in the CDR3. The ends were cut back, 6 bases at V and 4 bases at J, with 19 bases in the middle. The CDR3 region has the DNA TGTGCCAGCAGGCTGTCAGGGGGGCAAATTTACGAGCAGTACTTC. Translation gives CASRLSGGQIYEQYF.

This clonotype is termed medium-sized. The J gene is TRBJ2-6, the V gene TRBV4-3, with 7 bases aligning to TRBD1. CDR1 is LGHNA, CDR2 YSLEER, per germline. This CDR3 spans 16 amino acids. The V gene end was trimmed by 1 base and the J gene end by 0 bases; junction bases not matched to a gene: 0. CDR3 in amino acids: CASSQAGGSGANVLTF. CDR3 sequence (DNA): TGCGCCAGCAGCCAAGCAGGGGGCTCTGGGGCCAACGTCCTGACTTTC.

This chain links TRBV14 with TRBJ1-1; D might be TRBD1 (5 bases). V shed 2 bases and J shed 2 bases, with 9 bases lying between them. Germline V gives CDR1 SGHDN, CDR2 FVKESK. The CDR3 loop spans 14 amino acids. The CDR3 coding sequence is TGTGCCAGCAGCCAAACAGGTGGTAACACTGAAGCTTTCTTT. This translates into CASSQTGGNTEAFF.

V usage is TRBV3-1 and J usage is TRBJ2-5, with D hard to call. Germline assignment: CDR1 LGHDT and CDR2 YNNKEL (reference sequence). This CDR3 has 13 amino acids. V gave up 4 bases and J gave up 1 base, with 7 bases separating them. Here the CDR3 reads CASSPLTQETQYF. The CDR3 DNA follows: TGTGCCAGCAGCCCCTTAACCCAAGAGACCCAGTACTTC.

The rearrangement links TRBV29-1 to TRBJ2-2; no clear D gene. Germline values: CDR1 SQVTM, CDR2 ANQGSEA. V dropped 5 bases and J dropped 4 bases, with 11 bases sitting between them. The CDR3 contains 13 residues. CDR3 loop: CSVQKTATGELFF. DNA of the CDR3: TGCAGCGTTCAAAAGACTGCCACCGGGGAGCTGTTTTTT.

This clonotype was seen only a few times. The chain is built from TRBV28 and TRBJ2-7, with TRBD1 matching 11 bases. Germline loops: CDR1 MDHEN, CDR2 SYDVKM. The J segment lost 4 bases and the V segment lost 5 bases, leaving 10 bases of the junction unmatched. The CDR3 contains 16 residues. CDR3 protein: CASSNRFGQGAYEQYV. CDR3 nucleotide sequence: TGTGCCAGCAGTAACCGATTCGGACAGGGGGCGTACGAGCAGTACGTC.

The genes are TRBV6-4 and TRBJ2-1, with 8 bases lining up with TRBD2. The CDR3 is 14 residues long. The germline CDR1 and CDR2 sequences are MRHNA and SNTAGT. J gave up 5 bases and V 9 bases, and 9 bases lay outside the gene matches. CDR3 coding DNA: TGTGCCAGTCGGGAGGGGGGCAGGAACAATGAGCAGTTCTTC. Protein product: CASREGGRNNEQFF.

The rearrangement uses TRBV7-9 and TRBJ2-5; the match to TRBD2 covers 7 bases. CDR1 is SEHNR and CDR2 is FQNEAQ in the germline V gene (reference sequence). V lost 4 bases to trimming and J lost 9 bases; unmatched junction nucleotides: 14. There are 15 residues in the CDR3. The CDR3 region has the DNA TGTGCCAGCAGCTCAGAGGGAGGGCCTCTGGAGGCCCAGTACTTC. Translated: CASSSEGGPLEAQYF.

This clonotype was detected a few times. This sequence joins TRBV7-9 and TRBJ1-5; 7 nucleotides line up with TRBD1. V lost 5 bases to trimming and J lost 3 bases; unmatched junction nucleotides: 10. Per germline, CDR1 SEHNR and CDR2 FQNEAQ (reference sequence). The CDR3 extends over 16 amino acids. The CDR3 region has the DNA TGTGCCAGCAGCGAAGAGCCGGGACAGTACAATCAGCCCCAGCATTTT. Protein sequence: CASSEEPGQYNQPQHF.

There are many counts of this clonotype. The V and J genes are TRBV5-1 and TRBJ1-1; a possible D gene is TRBD1 (5 bases). The V gene lost 4 bases and the J gene lost 1 base, with 8 bases spanning the gap. From germline, CDR1 is SGHRS and CDR2 YFSETQ. CDR3 length: 13 residues. The CDR3: CASSDGGNTEAFF. The CDR3 DNA is TGCGCCAGCAGCGACGGGGGGAACACTGAAGCTTTCTTT.

This clonotype appeared many times. CDR3 sequence (DNA): TGTGCCAGCACAGGACAGGGGTCCACTGAAGCTTTCTTT. It codes for CASTGQGSTEAFF. The V and J genes are TRBV7-9 and TRBJ1-1; 9 nucleotides match TRBD1. Trimming at V came to 7 bases and at J to 4 bases, leaving 4 bases not matched to a gene. CDR3 length equals 13 residues. Germline V gene lookup returns CDR1 SEHNR and CDR2 FQNEAQ (reference sequence).

This clonotype has ten or more counts. The chain couples TRBV6-1 to TRBJ2-1; 10 bases align to TRBD2. From germline, CDR1 is MNHNS and CDR2 SASEGT. The junction had 21 bases not matched to a gene; V was cut back by 10 bases and J by 12 bases. The CDR3 spans 16 residues. The CDR3 region is CANKKGVPAGGLVQFF. In DNA, the CDR3 is TGTGCCAACAAAAAAGGGGTGCCAGCGGGGGGGTTAGTGCAGTTCTTC.

This chain connects TRBV10-3 to TRBJ1-2; D is perhaps TRBD1 (6 bases). The V and J ends lost 4 bases and 6 bases respectively, with 15 bases between them. CDR3 size: 14 residues. In germline, CDR1 is ENHRY, CDR2 SYGVKD. This CDR3 reads CAISGSGAENGYTF. The DNA of the CDR3 is TGTGCCATCAGTGGGTCAGGGGCAGAAAATGGCTACACCTTC.

The chain has TRBV4-1 and TRBJ2-7; 7 nucleotides align to TRBD2. This CDR3 region has 14 residues. The V gene's germline CDR1 is MGHRA and CDR2 YSYEKL. The V gene end was trimmed by 3 bases and the J gene end by 4 bases; junction bases not matched to a gene: 6. This chain's CDR3 is CASSQGGGTYEQYF. In DNA, the CDR3 is TGCGCCAGCAGCCAGGGGGGGGGGACTTACGAGCAGTACTTC.

Comments on this clonotype: Possible read error: a much larger clone is one base away. The rearrangement links TRBV6-1 to TRBJ2-4; D is possibly TRBD2 (6 bases). Per the germline V gene, CDR1 is MNHNS and CDR2 is SASEGT. The CDR3 consists of 15 residues. V lost 6 bases to trimming and J lost 6 bases, with 18 bases between them. In DNA, the CDR3 is TGTGCCAGCAGAACCGGGACTCCAGCTTTAAACATTCAGTACTTC. Its translation is CASRTGTPALNIQYF.

This chain joins TRBV27 and TRBJ2-6, with D uncertain. V lost 5 bases and J 1 base, leaving 9 bases between the germline ends. Germline CDR1 MNHEY, CDR2 SMNVEV (reference sequence). The length of the CDR3 is 15 residues. The CDR3 here is CASSLKRSGANVLTF. The CDR3 DNA reads TGTGCCAGCAGTCTTAAGAGGTCTGGGGCCAACGTCCTGACTTTC.

This clonotype was seen only a few times. CDR3 bases: TGCAGTGCTAGAGATATGGGGGGCACTGAAGCTTTCTTT. This sequence encodes CSARDMGGTEAFF. The chain joins TRBV20-1 to TRBJ1-1, with a tentative D call TRBD1 (5 bases). Germline V lookup: CDR1 DFQATT, CDR2 SNEGSKA (reference sequence). The CDR3 loop spans 13 amino acids. V was clipped by 0 bases and J by 4 bases, with 9 bases between them.

Ten or more counts support this clonotype. The chain links TRBV7-9 to TRBJ2-3; 7 nucleotides line up with TRBD1. The CDR3 totals 14 residues. Germline V gene data show CDR1 as SEHNR and CDR2 as FQNEAQ (reference sequence). V dropped 8 bases and J dropped 2; count of bases not matched to a gene: 7. CDR3 region: CASHDRAYTDTQYF. CDR3 DNA sequence: TGTGCCAGCCACGACAGGGCTTACACAGATACGCAGTATTTT.